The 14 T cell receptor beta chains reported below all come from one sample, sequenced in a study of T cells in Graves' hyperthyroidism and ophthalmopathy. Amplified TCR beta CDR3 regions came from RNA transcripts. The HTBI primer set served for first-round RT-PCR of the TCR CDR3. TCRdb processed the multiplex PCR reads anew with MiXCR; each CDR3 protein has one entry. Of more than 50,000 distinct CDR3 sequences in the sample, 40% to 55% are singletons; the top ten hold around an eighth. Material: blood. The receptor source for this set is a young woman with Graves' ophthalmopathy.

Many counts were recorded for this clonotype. CDR3 region: CASSQDSANEQFF. CDR3 coding DNA: TGCGCCAGCAGCCAAGATTCGGCCAATGAGCAGTTCTTC. V and J are TRBV4-1 and TRBJ2-1; D is ambiguous. Germline V lookup: CDR1 MGHRA, CDR2 YSYEKL. V gave up 0 bases and J gave up 6 bases, with 6 bases separating them. The length of the CDR3 is 13 residues.

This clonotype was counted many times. In nucleotides, the CDR3 is TGCGCCAGCAGCCAAGTAAACCTGAATTCACCCCTCCACTTT. Translation: CASSQVNLNSPLHF. The V and J genes are TRBV4-1 and TRBJ1-6; D unresolved. Trimming took 1 base from V and 7 from J, leaving 8 bases between them. Germline V gene sequence: CDR1 MGHRA, CDR2 YSYEKL. The CDR3 is made up of 14 amino acids.

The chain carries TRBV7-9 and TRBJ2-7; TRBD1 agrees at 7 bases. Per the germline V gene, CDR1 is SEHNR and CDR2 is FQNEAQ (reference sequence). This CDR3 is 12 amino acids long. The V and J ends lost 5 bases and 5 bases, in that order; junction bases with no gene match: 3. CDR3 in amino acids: CASSPGGDEQYF. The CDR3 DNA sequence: TGTGCCAGCAGCCCAGGGGGAGACGAGCAGTACTTC.

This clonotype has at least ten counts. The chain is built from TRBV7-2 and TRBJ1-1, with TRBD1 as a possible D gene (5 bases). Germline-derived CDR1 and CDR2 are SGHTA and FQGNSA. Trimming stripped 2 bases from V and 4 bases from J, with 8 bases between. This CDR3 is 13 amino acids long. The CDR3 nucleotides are TGTGCCAGCAGCTTACGGCAGGGCACTGAAGCTTTCTTT. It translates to CASSLRQGTEAFF.

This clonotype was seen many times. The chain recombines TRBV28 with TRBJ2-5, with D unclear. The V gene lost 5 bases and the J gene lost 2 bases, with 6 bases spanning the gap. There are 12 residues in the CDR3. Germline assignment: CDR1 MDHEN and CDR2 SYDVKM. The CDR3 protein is CASSEWQETQYF. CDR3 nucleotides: TGTGCCAGCAGTGAGTGGCAAGAGACCCAGTACTTC.

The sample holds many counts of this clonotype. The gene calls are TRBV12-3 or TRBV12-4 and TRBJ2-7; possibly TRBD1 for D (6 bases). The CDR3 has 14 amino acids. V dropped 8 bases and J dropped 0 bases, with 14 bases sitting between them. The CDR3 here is CASGRTALSYEQYF. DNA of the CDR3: TGTGCCAGCGGGCGGACAGCCCTCTCCTACGAGCAGTACTTC.

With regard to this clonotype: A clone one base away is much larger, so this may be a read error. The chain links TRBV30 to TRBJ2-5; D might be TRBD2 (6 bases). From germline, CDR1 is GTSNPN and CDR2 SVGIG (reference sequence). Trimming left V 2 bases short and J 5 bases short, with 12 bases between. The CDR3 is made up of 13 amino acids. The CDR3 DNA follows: TGTGCCTGGAGTTTACGGGACTGGGAGACCCAGTACTTC. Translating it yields CAWSLRDWETQYF.

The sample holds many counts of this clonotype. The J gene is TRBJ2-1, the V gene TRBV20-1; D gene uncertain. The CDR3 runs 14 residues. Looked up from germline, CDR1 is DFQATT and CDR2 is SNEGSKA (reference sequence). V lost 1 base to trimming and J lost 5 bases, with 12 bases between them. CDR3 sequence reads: CSARVSSSNNEQFF. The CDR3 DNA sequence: TGCAGTGCTAGAGTTTCCAGCAGCAACAATGAGCAGTTCTTC.

The CDR3 bases are TGTGCCACCAAGACCCCCGGGACAGGGAGTAGCAATCAGCCCCAGCATTTT. This encodes CATKTPGTGSSNQPQHF. V gene TRBV19 combines with J gene TRBJ1-5; 9 bases are shared with TRBD1. The ends lost 10 bases at V and 0 bases at J; junction bases unmatched: 13. The length of the CDR3 is 17 residues. The V gene's germline CDR1 is LNHDA and CDR2 SQIVND (reference sequence).

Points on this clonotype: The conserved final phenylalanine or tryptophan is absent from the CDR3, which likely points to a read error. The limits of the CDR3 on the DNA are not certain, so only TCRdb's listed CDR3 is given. The CDR3 loop reads CASRPAGGRT. The rearrangement links TRBV6-1 to TRBJ2-6; the table assigns TRBD2, which was not confirmed against the DNA. Per germline, CDR1 MNHNS and CDR2 SASEGT. The CDR3 contains 10 residues when both ends are counted.

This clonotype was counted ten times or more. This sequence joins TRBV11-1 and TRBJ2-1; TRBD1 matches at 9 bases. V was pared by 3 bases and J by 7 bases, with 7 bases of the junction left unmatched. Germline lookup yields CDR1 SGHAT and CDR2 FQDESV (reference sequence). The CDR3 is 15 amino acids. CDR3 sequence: CASSLPGTGSNEQFF. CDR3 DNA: TGTGCCAGCAGCTTGCCAGGGACAGGGAGTAATGAGCAGTTCTTC.

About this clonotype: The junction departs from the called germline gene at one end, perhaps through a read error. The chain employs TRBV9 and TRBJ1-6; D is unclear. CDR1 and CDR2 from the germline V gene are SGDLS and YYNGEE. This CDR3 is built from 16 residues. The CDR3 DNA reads TGTGCCAGCAGCGTAGAAGCGGGAGCCTACAATTCACCCCTCCACTTT. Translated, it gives CASSVEAGAYNSPLHF.

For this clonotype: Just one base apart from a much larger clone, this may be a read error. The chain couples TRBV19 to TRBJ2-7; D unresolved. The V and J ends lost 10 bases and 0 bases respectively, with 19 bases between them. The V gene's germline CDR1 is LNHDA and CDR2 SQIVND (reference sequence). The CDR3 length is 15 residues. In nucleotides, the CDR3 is TGTGCCATCAGTCCACATAAGGGTGGCTCCTACGAGCAGTACTTC. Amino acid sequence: CAISPHKGGSYEQYF.

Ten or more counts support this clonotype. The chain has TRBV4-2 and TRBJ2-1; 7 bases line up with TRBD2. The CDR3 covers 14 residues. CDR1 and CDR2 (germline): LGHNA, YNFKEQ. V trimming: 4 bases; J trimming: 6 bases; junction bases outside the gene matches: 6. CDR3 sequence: CASSLKTSSNEQFF. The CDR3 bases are TGTGCCAGCAGCCTGAAGACTAGCAGCAATGAGCAGTTCTTC.